The text below deals with one T cell receptor beta chain. Clones were read by immunoSEQ multiplex PCR, and TCRdb kept only the in-frame ones, dropping some. The table shows some 2.4 million clones, with under 95% occurring only once. These data are taken from a study of shared clonotypes between healthy human individuals. This CDR3 has 15 residues. Per the germline V gene, CDR1 is SGDLS and CDR2 is YYNGEE. V was shortened by 3 bases and J by 2 bases, with 12 bases between the two germline ends. The source material was naive CD4+ T cells from PBMCs. Subset of the sample: CD45RA+ positively selected. The genes are TRBV9 and TRBJ1-3; D remains ambiguous. The TCR sequence derives from a man aged 18 to 30 in good health. Some clones in this sample may be carry-over from other donors' samples. The CDR3 spells CASSGRRYPGNTIYF. The CDR3 bases are TGTGCCAGCAGCGGACGACGGTATCCTGGAAACACCATATATTTT.